This TCR beta chain came from a study of blood T cell repertoires in COVID-19. TCRdb's copy holds only in-frame clones and misses some; the assay was immunoSEQ multiplex PCR. Of hundreds of thousands of clones in the sample, less than 90% were seen once. V shed 0 bases and J shed 2 bases, with 14 bases lying between them. Germline values: CDR1 GTSNPN, CDR2 SVGIG (reference sequence). This CDR3 has 15 amino acids. The chain uses TRBV30 and TRBJ2-7, with D possibly TRBD1 on 6 matching bases. The specimen was PBMCs or T cells enriched from blood (not recorded which). The sequence was obtained from a woman aged 25 to 45 who had recovered from COVID-19. The CDR3 DNA reads as TGTGCCTGGAGTGTACACAGGGCCATTCCCTACGAGCAGTACTTC. Translated: CAWSVHRAIPYEQYF.